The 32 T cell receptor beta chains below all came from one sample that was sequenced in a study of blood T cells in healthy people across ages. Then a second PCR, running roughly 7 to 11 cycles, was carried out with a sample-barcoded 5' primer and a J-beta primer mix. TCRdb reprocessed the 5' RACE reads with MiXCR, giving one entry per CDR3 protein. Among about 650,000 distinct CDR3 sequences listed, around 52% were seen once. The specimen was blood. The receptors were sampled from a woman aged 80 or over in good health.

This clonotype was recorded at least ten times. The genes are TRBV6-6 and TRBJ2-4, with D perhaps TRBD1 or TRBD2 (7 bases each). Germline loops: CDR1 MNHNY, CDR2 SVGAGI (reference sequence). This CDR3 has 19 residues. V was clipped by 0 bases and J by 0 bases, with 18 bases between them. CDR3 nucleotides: TGTGCCAGCAGTTACTCGGGAGGGGGACAGTTACTAGCCAAAAACATTCAGTACTTC. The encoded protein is CASSYSGGGQLLAKNIQYF.

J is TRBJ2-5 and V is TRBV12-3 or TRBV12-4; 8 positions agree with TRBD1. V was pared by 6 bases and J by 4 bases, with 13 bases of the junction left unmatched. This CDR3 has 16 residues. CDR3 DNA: TGTGCCAGCAGCGGCCGGACAGGGAGTTTTTTAGAGACCCAGTACTTC. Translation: CASSGRTGSFLETQYF.

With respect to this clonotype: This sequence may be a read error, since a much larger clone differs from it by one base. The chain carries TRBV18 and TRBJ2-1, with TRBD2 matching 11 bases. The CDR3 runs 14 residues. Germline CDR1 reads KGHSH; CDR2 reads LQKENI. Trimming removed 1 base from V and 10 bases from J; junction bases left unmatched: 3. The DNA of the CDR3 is TGTGCCAGCTCACCACTAGCGGGAGGGAGCGAGCAGTTCTTC. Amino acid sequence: CASSPLAGGSEQFF. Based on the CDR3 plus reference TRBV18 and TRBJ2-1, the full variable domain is NAGVMQNPRHLVRRRGQEARLRCSPMKGHSHVYWYRQLPEEGLKFMVYLQKENIIDESGMPKERFSAEFPKEGPSILRIQQVVRGDSAAYFCASSPLAGGSEQFFGPGTRLTVL.

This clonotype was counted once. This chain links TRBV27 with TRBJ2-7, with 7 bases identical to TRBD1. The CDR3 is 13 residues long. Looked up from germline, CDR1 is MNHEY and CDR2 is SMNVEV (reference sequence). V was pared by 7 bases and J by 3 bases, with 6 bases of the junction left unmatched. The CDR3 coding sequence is TGTGCCAGCATTGGGCCAGGGGGCTACGAGCAGTACTTC. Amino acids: CASIGPGGYEQYF.

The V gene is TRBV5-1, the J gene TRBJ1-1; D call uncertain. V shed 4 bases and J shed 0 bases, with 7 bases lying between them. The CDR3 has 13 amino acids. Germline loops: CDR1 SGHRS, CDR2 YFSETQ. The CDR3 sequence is CASSTVLNTEAFF. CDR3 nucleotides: TGCGCCAGCAGCACGGTCCTGAACACTGAAGCTTTCTTT.

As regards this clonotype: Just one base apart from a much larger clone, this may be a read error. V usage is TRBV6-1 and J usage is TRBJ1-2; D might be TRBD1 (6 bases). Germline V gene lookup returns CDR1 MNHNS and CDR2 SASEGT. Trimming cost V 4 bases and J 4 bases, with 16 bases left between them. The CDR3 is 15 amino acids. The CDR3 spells CASSAADTGIYGYTF. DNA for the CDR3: TGTGCCAGCAGTGCCGCCGATACAGGGATCTATGGCTACACCTTC.

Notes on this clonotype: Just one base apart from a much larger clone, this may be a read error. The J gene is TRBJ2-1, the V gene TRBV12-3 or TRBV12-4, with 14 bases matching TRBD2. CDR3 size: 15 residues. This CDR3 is CAGSLRTSGRYEQFF. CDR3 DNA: TGTGCCGGCAGTTTAAGGACTAGCGGGAGGTATGAGCAGTTCTTC.

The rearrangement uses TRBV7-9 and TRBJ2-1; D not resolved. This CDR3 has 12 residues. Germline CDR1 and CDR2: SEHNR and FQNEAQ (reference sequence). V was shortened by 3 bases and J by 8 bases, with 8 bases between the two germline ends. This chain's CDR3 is CASSFLPHEQFF. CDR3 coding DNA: TGTGCCAGCAGCTTTCTACCTCATGAGCAGTTCTTC.

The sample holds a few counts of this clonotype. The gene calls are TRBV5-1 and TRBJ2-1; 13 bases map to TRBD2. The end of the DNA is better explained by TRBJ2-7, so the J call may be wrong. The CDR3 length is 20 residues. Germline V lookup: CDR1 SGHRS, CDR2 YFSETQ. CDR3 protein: CASSRNELGLAGTLYNEQYF. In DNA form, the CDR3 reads TGCGCCAGCAGCCGCAACGAATTGGGACTAGCGGGGACCTTATACAATGAGCAGTACTTC.

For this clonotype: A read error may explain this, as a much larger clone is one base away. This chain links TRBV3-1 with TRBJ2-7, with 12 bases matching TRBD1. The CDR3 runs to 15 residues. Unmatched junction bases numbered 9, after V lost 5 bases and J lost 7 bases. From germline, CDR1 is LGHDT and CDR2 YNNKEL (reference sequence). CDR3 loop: CASSARDRGPSEQYF. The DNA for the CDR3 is TGTGCCAGCAGCGCCCGGGACAGGGGGCCAAGTGAGCAGTACTTC.

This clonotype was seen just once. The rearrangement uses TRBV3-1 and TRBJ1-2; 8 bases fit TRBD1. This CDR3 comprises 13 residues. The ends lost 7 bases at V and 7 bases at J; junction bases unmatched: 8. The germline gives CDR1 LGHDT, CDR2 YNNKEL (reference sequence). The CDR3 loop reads CASTRTGRGGYTF. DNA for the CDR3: TGTGCCAGCACCCGGACAGGGAGGGGTGGCTACACCTTC.

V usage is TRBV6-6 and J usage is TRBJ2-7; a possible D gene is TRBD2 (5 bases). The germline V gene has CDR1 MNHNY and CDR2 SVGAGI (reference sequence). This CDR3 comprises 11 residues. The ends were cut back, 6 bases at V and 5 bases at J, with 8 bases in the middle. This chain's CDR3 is CASRADDEQYF. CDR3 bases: TGTGCCAGCAGAGCGGACGACGAGCAGTACTTC.

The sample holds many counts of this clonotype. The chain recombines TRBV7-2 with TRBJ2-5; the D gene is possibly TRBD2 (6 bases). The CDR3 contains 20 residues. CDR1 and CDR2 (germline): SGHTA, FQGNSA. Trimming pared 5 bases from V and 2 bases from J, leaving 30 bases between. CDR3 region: CASSTLETLYGGTRQETQYF. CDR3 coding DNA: TGTGCCAGCAGCACCCTGGAGACATTATACGGGGGAACCAGACAAGAGACCCAGTACTTC.

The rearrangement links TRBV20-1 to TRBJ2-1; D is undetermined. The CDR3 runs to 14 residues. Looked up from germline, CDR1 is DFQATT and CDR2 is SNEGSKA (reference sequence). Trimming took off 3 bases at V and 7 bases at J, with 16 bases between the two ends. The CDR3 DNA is TGCAGTGCTAGCCGAGCGACCGGTTGGAATGAGCAGTTCTTC. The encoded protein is CSASRATGWNEQFF.

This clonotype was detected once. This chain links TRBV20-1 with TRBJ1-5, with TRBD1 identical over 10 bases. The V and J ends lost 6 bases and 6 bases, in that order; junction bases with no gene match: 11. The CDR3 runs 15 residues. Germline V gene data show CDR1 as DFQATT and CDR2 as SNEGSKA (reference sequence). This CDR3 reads CSATQGQGVGQPQHF. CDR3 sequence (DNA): TGCAGTGCCACACAAGGACAGGGGGTCGGTCAGCCCCAGCATTTT.

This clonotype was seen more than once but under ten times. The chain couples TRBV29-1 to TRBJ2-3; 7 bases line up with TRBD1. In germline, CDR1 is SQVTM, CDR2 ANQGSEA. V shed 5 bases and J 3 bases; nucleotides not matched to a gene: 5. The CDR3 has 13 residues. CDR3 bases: TGCAGCGTTACCGGGACAGCTACAGATACGCAGTATTTT. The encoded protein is CSVTGTATDTQYF.

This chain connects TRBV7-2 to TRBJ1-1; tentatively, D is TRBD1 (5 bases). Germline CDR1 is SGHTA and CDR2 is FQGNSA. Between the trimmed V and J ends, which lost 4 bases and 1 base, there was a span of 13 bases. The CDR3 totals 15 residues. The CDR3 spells CASSSNGGRNTEAFF. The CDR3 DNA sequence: TGTGCCAGCAGCTCCAATGGGGGGAGGAACACTGAAGCTTTCTTT.

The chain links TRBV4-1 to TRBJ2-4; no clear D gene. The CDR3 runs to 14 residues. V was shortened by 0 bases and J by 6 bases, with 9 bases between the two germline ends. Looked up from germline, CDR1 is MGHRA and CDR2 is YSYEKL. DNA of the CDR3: TGCGCCAGCAGCCAAGATCCGCTTATAAACATTCAGTACTTC. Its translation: CASSQDPLINIQYF.

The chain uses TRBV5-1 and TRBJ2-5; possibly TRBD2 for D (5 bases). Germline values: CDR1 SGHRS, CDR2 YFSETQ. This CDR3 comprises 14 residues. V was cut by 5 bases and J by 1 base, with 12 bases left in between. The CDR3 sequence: CASRSGLFQETQYF. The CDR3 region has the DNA TGCGCCAGCAGGTCTGGACTTTTCCAAGAGACCCAGTACTTC. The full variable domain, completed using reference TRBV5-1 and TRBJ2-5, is KAGVTQTPRYLIKTRGQQVTLSCSPISGHRSVSWYQQTPGQGLQFLFEYFSETQRNKGNFPGRFSGRQFSNSRSEMNVSTLELGDSALYLCASRSGLFQETQYFGPGTRLLVL.

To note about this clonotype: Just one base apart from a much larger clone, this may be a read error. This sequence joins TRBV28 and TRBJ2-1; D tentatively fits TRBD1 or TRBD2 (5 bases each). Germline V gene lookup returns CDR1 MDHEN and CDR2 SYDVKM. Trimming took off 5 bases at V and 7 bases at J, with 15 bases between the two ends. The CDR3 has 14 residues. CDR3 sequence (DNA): TGTGCCAGCAGTGTTGAGGGTGGGGGAAATGAGCAGTTCTTC. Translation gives CASSVEGGGNEQFF. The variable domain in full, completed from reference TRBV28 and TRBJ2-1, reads DVKVTQSSRYLVKRTGEKVFLECVQDMDHENMFWYRQDPGLGLRLIYFSYDVKMKEKGDIPEGYSVSREKKERFSLILESASTNQTSMYLCASSVEGGGNEQFFGPGTRLTVL.

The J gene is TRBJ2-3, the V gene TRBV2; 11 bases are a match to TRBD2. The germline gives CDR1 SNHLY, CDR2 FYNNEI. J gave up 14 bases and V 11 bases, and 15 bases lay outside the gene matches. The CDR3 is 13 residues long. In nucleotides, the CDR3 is TGTGCCCGCCGCGCTAGCGGGGGGCCCCTATGGTATTTT. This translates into CARRASGGPLWYF.

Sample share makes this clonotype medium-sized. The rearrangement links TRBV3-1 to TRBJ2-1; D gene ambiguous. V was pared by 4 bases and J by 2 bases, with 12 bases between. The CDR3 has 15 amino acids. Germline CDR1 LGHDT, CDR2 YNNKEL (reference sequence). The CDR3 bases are TGTGCCAGCAGCCTTCCAGACATTGCCTACAATGAGCAGTTCTTC. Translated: CASSLPDIAYNEQFF.

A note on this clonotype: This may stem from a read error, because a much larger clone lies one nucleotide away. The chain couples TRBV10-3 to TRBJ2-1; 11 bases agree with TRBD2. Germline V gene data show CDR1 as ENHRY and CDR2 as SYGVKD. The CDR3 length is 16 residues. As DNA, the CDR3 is TGTTCCATCAGTGCCGAACTAGCGGGGGCCCTCGGCGAGCAGTTCTTC. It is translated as CSISAELAGALGEQFF.

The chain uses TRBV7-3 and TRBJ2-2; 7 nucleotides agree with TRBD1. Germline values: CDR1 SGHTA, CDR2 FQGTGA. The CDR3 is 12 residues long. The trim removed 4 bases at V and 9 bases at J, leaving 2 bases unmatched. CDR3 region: CASSSQGRELFF. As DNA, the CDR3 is TGTGCCAGCAGCTCACAGGGGAGGGAGCTGTTTTTT.

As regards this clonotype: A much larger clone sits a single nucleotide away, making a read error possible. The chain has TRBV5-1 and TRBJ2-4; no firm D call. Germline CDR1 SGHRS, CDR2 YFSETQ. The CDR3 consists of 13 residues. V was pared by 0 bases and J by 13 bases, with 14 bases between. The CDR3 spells CASSLELMDEQYF. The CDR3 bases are TGCGCCAGCAGCTTGGAACTGATGGATGAGCAGTACTTC.

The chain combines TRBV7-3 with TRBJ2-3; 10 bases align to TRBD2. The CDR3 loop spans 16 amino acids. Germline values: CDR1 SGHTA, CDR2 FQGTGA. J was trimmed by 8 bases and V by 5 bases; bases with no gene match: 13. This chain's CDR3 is CASSTNYEREGSTQYF. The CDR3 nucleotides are TGTGCCAGCAGCACCAACTACGAGCGGGAGGGCAGTACGCAGTATTTT. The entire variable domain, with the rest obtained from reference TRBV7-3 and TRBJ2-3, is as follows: GAGVSQTPSNKVTEKGKYVELRCDPISGHTALYWYRQSLGQGPEFLIYFQGTGAADDSGLPNDRFFAVRPEGSVSTLKIQRTERGDSAVYLCASSTNYEREGSTQYFGPGTRLTVL.

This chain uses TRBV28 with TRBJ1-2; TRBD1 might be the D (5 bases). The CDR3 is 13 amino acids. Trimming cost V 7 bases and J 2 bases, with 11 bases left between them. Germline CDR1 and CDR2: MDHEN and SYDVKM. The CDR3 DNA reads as TGTGCCAGCACGCGAGGGACCAACTATGGCTACACCTTC. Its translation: CASTRGTNYGYTF.

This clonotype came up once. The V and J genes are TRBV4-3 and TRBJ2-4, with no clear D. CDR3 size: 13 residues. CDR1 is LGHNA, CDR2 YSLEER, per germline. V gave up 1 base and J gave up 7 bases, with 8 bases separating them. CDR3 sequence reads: CASSQGQRNIQYF. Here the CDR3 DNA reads TGCGCCAGCAGCCAAGGTCAGAGGAACATTCAGTACTTC.

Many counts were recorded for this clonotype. The CDR3, as DNA: TGTGCCAGCAGCTTACGAGGGGGGAGCTCCTACAATGAGCAGTTCTTC. It is translated as CASSLRGGSSYNEQFF. The chain recombines TRBV7-3 with TRBJ2-1, with D tentatively TRBD1 or TRBD2 (6 bases each). There are 16 residues in the CDR3. With 2 bases removed from V and 0 bases from J, the gap between germline ends came to 11 bases. CDR1 and CDR2 (germline): SGHTA, FQGTGA. Full variable domain (outside the CDR3, taken from reference TRBV7-3 and TRBJ2-1): GAGVSQTPSNKVTEKGKYVELRCDPISGHTALYWYRQSLGQGPEFLIYFQGTGAADDSGLPNDRFFAVRPEGSVSTLKIQRTERGDSAVYLCASSLRGGSSYNEQFFGPGTRLTVL.

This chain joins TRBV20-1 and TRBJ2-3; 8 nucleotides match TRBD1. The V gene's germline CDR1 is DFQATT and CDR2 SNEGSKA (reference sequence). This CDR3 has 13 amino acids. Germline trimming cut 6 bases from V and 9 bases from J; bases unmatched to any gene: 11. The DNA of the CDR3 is TGCAGTGCCCCCGGGACAGGAGCTGCGACGCAGTATTTT. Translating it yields CSAPGTGAATQYF.

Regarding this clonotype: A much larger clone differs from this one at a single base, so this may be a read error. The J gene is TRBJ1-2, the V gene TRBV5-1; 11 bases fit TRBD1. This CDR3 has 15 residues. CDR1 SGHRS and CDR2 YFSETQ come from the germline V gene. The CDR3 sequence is CTSSLTGTGGMGYTF. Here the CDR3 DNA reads TGCACCAGCAGCTTAACCGGGACAGGGGGAATGGGCTACACCTTC.

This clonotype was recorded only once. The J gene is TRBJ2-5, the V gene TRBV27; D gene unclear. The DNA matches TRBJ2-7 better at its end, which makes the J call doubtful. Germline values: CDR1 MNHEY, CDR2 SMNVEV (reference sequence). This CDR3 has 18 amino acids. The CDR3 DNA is TGTGCCAGCACCCTACTACTTCGCGTTGTGGGATGTGGCTACGAGCAGTACTTC. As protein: CASTLLLRVVGCGYEQYF.